Shown below are 25 T cell receptor beta chains from a single sample sequenced in a study of blood T cell repertoires in COVID-19. The method was immunoSEQ multiplex PCR; TCRdb's version includes in-frame clones alone and lacks a portion of them. Of approximately 200,000 clones in the sample, 85% to 90% were seen once. Sample: peripheral blood. All receptors derive from a man aged 50-60 years with acute or convalescent COVID-19.

The chain employs TRBV6-5 and TRBJ2-5; TRBD2 matches at 8 bases. This CDR3 is built from 15 residues. Per germline, CDR1 MNHEY and CDR2 SVGAGI. With 1 base clipped from V and 5 bases from J, the junction kept 6 bases outside the gene matches. The CDR3 region is CASSYLPGGRETQYF. CDR3 coding DNA: TGTGCCAGCAGTTACTTGCCGGGGGGGCGGGAGACCCAGTACTTC.

The chain carries TRBV11-1 and TRBJ2-3; 11 bases are shared with TRBD1. CDR3 length: 15 amino acids. CDR1 SGHAT and CDR2 FQDESV come from the germline V gene (reference sequence). J lost 4 bases, V lost 5 bases, and 5 bases had no gene match. The CDR3 here is CASSRDRGVPDTQYF. The CDR3 region has the DNA TGTGCCAGCAGCCGGGACAGGGGGGTCCCAGATACGCAGTATTTT.

The chain has TRBV29-1 and TRBJ1-1; weak D call: TRBD1 (5 bases). The V end lost 8 bases, the J end lost 1 base, and 11 bases lay between the germline ends. Germline loops: CDR1 SQVTM, CDR2 ANQGSEA. The CDR3 runs 12 residues. CDR3 region: CSLGGENTEAFF. In DNA form, the CDR3 reads TGCAGCTTGGGGGGGGAGAACACTGAAGCTTTCTTT.

The chain links TRBV18 to TRBJ2-7; 11 bases fit TRBD1. Trimming at V came to 3 bases and at J to 4 bases, leaving 5 bases not matched to a gene. Germline V gene sequence: CDR1 KGHSH, CDR2 LQKENI. This CDR3 is 15 amino acids long. Here the CDR3 DNA reads TGTGCCAGCTCACCGGACAGGGGGCATATTTACGAGCAGTACTTC. This codes for CASSPDRGHIYEQYF.

This chain connects TRBV30 to TRBJ1-1, with TRBD1 matching over 9 bases. This CDR3 contains 15 residues. Per the germline V gene, CDR1 is GTSNPN and CDR2 is SVGIG (reference sequence). V gave up 1 base and J gave up 2 bases; unmatched junction bases: 5. This CDR3 is CAWSGTGVVNTEAFF. CDR3 sequence (DNA): TGTGCCTGGAGTGGGACAGGGGTGGTCAACACTGAAGCTTTCTTT.

This rearrangement joins TRBV3-1 (or the pseudogene TRBV3-2) to TRBJ1-2; D not certain. This CDR3 is built from 15 residues. V lost 4 bases to trimming and J lost 0 bases, with 12 bases between them. Germline V gene lookup returns CDR1 LGHDT and CDR2 YNNKEL (reference sequence). The CDR3 coding sequence is TGTGCCAGCAGCCGCGGCGGGATGGCTAACTATGGCTACACCTTC. Translation gives CASSRGGMANYGYTF.

This clone was detected once. V gene TRBV6-4 combines with J gene TRBJ1-2; D possibly corresponds to TRBD1 (6 bases). The germline CDR1 and CDR2 sequences are MRHNA and SNTAGT. The length of the CDR3 is 13 residues. Trimming removed 5 bases from V and 4 bases from J, with 11 bases in between. CDR3 in amino acids: CASSQTGGYGYTF. In DNA, the CDR3 is TGTGCCAGCAGTCAGACAGGCGGCTATGGCTACACCTTC.

The V and J genes are TRBV19 and TRBJ2-3; D is unresolved. The V end was cut by 5 bases, the J end by 0 bases, with 18 bases between. The CDR3 has 17 amino acids. Germline V gene sequence: CDR1 LNHDA, CDR2 SQIVND (reference sequence). The CDR3 DNA reads as TGTGCCAGTAGTCCCTTGACCGGAGCCACTAGCACAGATACGCAGTATTTT. It specifies CASSPLTGATSTDTQYF.

This rearrangement joins TRBV5-1 to TRBJ2-3; TRBD1 is a possible D gene (5 bases). V was shortened by 4 bases and J by 4 bases, with 16 bases between the two germline ends. This CDR3 spans 15 amino acids. The germline V gene encodes CDR1 SGHRS and CDR2 YFSETQ. The CDR3 here is CASSKGATVADTQYF. The CDR3 region has the DNA TGCGCCAGCAGCAAAGGGGCTACCGTGGCAGATACGCAGTATTTT.

The chain employs TRBV2 and TRBJ1-5; tentative D call: TRBD1 (5 bases). Trimming stripped 6 bases from V and 3 bases from J, with 9 bases between. CDR1 is SNHLY and CDR2 is FYNNEI in the germline V gene. The CDR3 is 13 amino acids. CDR3 DNA sequence: TGTGCCAGCAGAAAGGACATCAATCAGCCCCAGCATTTT. Translating it yields CASRKDINQPQHF.

The rearrangement uses TRBV11-2 and TRBJ2-2, with 7 nucleotides matching TRBD2. With V trimmed by 5 bases and J by 0 bases, 6 bases remained unmatched. Germline CDR1 is SGHAT and CDR2 is FQNNGV. The CDR3 consists of 16 residues. The CDR3: CASSPTRGANTGELFF. DNA of the CDR3: TGTGCCAGCAGCCCGACACGGGGGGCGAACACCGGGGAGCTGTTTTTT.

CDR3 amino acids: CASSLSTGVYTEAFF. The CDR3 nucleotides read TGTGCCAGCAGTTTAAGCACCGGGGTATATACTGAAGCTTTCTTT. The chain recombines TRBV27 with TRBJ1-1; D remains ambiguous. Deletions cut 2 bases from V and 5 bases from J, with 15 bases between. This CDR3 comprises 15 residues. Germline V gives CDR1 MNHEY, CDR2 SMNVEV (reference sequence).

The V call is TRBV3-1 (or the pseudogene TRBV3-2), the J call TRBJ1-6; D gene unclear. The germline CDR1 and CDR2 sequences are LGHDT and YNNKEL (reference sequence). The CDR3 is 14 residues long. The germline V and J ends were trimmed by 2 bases and 7 bases, with 9 bases remaining between them. CDR3 sequence (DNA): TGTGCCAGCAGCCAACTCATAGAAAATTCACCCCTCCACTTT. Amino acid sequence: CASSQLIENSPLHF.

The gene calls are TRBV11-1 and TRBJ2-5; D gene uncertain. V lost 5 bases, J lost 5 bases, and 12 bases lay in between. Germline V gives CDR1 SGHAT, CDR2 FQDESV (reference sequence). This CDR3 has 13 residues. In nucleotides, the CDR3 is TGTGCCAGCAGCCCCCGAGGCCCTGAGACCCAGTACTTC. It encodes CASSPRGPETQYF. Together with reference TRBV11-1 and TRBJ2-5, the CDR3 gives the full variable domain: EAEVAQSPRYKITEKSQAVAFWCDPISGHATLYWYRQILGQGPELLVQFQDESVVDDSQLPKDRFSAERLKGVDSTLKIQPAELGDSAMYLCASSPRGPETQYFGPGTRLLVL.

The chain joins TRBV7-6 to TRBJ2-5, with D maybe TRBD2 (7 bases). The CDR3 has 16 residues. Germline V gene sequence: CDR1 SGHVS, CDR2 FNYEAQ. V shed 5 bases and J shed 1 base, with 17 bases lying between them. As DNA, the CDR3 is TGTGCCAGCAGCCGCAGGGGCGGGGGCCCCCAAGAGACCCAGTACTTC. Translating gives CASSRRGGGPQETQYF.

This chain joins TRBV9 and TRBJ1-2; 9 bases agree with TRBD1. The CDR3 loop spans 15 amino acids. Per germline, CDR1 SGDLS and CDR2 YYNGEE. The V gene end was trimmed by 3 bases and the J gene end by 6 bases; junction bases not matched to a gene: 9. The CDR3 protein is CASSAIPRTGDGYTF. In nucleotides, the CDR3 is TGTGCCAGCAGCGCCATCCCTAGGACAGGGGATGGCTACACCTTC.

This chain connects TRBV7-6 to TRBJ2-3; TRBD2 is a possible D gene (6 bases). CDR3 length: 15 amino acids. The V gene's germline CDR1 is SGHVS and CDR2 FNYEAQ. Between the trimmed V and J ends, which lost 7 bases and 5 bases, there was a span of 19 bases. The CDR3 sequence: CASTPRGAGGDTQYF. The CDR3 DNA reads as TGTGCCAGCACCCCTCGAGGGGCCGGGGGAGATACGCAGTATTTT.

V gene TRBV27 combines with J gene TRBJ1-1, with TRBD1 matching 11 bases. The V gene end was trimmed by 5 bases and the J gene end by 5 bases; junction bases not matched to a gene: 7. Germline CDR1 is MNHEY and CDR2 is SMNVEV (reference sequence). The CDR3 totals 15 residues. This chain's CDR3 is CASSPGQGAGTEAFF. CDR3 nucleotides: TGTGCCAGCAGTCCCGGACAGGGGGCCGGGACTGAAGCTTTCTTT.

The chain couples TRBV5-8 to TRBJ2-1; TRBD2 matches 8 bases. The junction had 2 bases not matched to a gene; V was cut back by 1 base and J by 2 bases. CDR1 SGHTS and CDR2 YDEGEE come from the germline V gene. The CDR3 covers 15 residues. The CDR3, as DNA: TGTGCCAGCAGCTTGTGGCGGGGGGCCTACAATGAGCAGTTCTTC. Its protein is CASSLWRGAYNEQFF.

This chain connects TRBV6-6 to TRBJ1-1; 7 bases match TRBD1. The CDR3 is 15 residues long. In germline, CDR1 is MNHNY, CDR2 SVGAGI (reference sequence). V dropped 6 bases and J dropped 0; count of bases not matched to a gene: 7. In DNA form, the CDR3 reads TGTGCCAGCAGGTCAGGACAGGAGCTGAACACTGAAGCTTTCTTT. Translated: CASRSGQELNTEAFF.

V is TRBV19 and J is TRBJ1-5, with 10 bases lining up with TRBD1. This CDR3 region has 15 residues. The ends lost 6 bases at V and 6 bases at J; junction bases unmatched: 8. Germline values: CDR1 LNHDA, CDR2 SQIVND (reference sequence). The DNA of the CDR3 is TGTGCCAGTAGCCCGGGACAGGGGCCCGGTCAGCCCCAGCATTTT. Its translation is CASSPGQGPGQPQHF.

The CDR3 DNA sequence: TGTGCCATCAGTGGAGGCGCAAACACCGGGGAGCTGTTTTTT. Translated: CAISGGANTGELFF. The V gene is TRBV10-3, the J gene TRBJ2-2, with D unclear. CDR3 length: 14 residues. V was trimmed by 4 bases and J by 2 bases, leaving 8 bases between them. Germline V lookup: CDR1 ENHRY, CDR2 SYGVKD.

As to this clone: Other DNA sequences within the sample encode an identical CDR3. The chain recombines TRBV11-2 with TRBJ2-5, with TRBD1 as a possible D gene (6 bases). Germline lookup yields CDR1 SGHAT and CDR2 FQNNGV. V lost 4 bases and J 1 base, leaving 10 bases between the germline ends. The CDR3 runs to 14 residues. The CDR3 region has the DNA TGTGCCAGCAGCTCCCTGACAGGCCAAGAGACCCAGTACTTC. Its translation: CASSSLTGQETQYF.

This clone was detected only once. This chain joins TRBV6-2 or TRBV6-3 and TRBJ2-7; D perhaps matches TRBD1 (6 bases). The V gene lost 2 bases and the J gene lost 4 bases, with 15 bases spanning the gap. Per the germline V gene, CDR1 is MNHEY and CDR2 is SVGEGT. This CDR3 spans 15 amino acids. Here the CDR3 reads CASSYPRGIVYEQYF. DNA of the CDR3: TGTGCCAGCAGTTACCCCAGGGGAATAGTTTACGAGCAGTACTTC.

This chain connects TRBV18 to TRBJ2-1, with D uncertain. Germline CDR1 KGHSH, CDR2 LQKENI. This CDR3 is 15 amino acids long. V gave up 6 bases and J gave up 0 bases, with 12 bases separating them. CDR3 nucleotides: TGTGCCAGCTCCCTTAGCCAGAGCTCCTACAATGAGCAGTTCTTC. It specifies CASSLSQSSYNEQFF.